This is a list of T cell receptor beta chains from one sample in a study of T-cell memory formation after mild COVID-19. MiXCR was run by TCRdb on the 5' RACE reads, yielding one entry per CDR3 protein. The table includes under 50,000 distinct CDR3 sequences, 25% to 35% detected once. The sequenced sample consisted of PBMCs or a T cell subset sorted from them (not recorded which). These receptors were obtained from a man aged 18 to 35 who had mild COVID-19 (a few samples of this study predate the infection). Cell type and time point are not known. Both conserved end residues are part of each CDR3.

v_call: TRBV27; cdr3_aa: CASSISDSYNEQFF
v_call: TRBV20-1; cdr3_aa: CSAVGLANNEQFF
v_call: TRBV3-1; cdr3_aa: CASSGGGLAYYNEQFF
v_call: TRBV4-3; cdr3_aa: CASSPARLDNQPQHF
v_call: TRBV19; cdr3_aa: CATAAQGSSTYEQYF
v_call: TRBV7-6; cdr3_aa: CASSLNHAPGAGRGNEQFF
v_call: TRBV20-1; cdr3_aa: CSARGRVVSYEQYF
v_call: TRBV9; cdr3_aa: CASSATGFGSTEAFF
v_call: TRBV7-3; cdr3_aa: CASSLIEDPSTDTQYF
v_call: TRBV2; cdr3_aa: CASKMDRGLSDTQYF
v_call: TRBV7-6; cdr3_aa: CASSPVGRGGQDTQYF
v_call: TRBV6-5; cdr3_aa: CASSYSITAKDTQYF
v_call: TRBV20-1; cdr3_aa: CSARAQGQRYEQYF
v_call: TRBV20-1; cdr3_aa: CSANRPGQGETQYF
v_call: TRBV5-5; cdr3_aa: CASSPWTVNTGELFF
v_call: TRBV3-1; cdr3_aa: CASTPDRGREQYF
v_call: TRBV9; cdr3_aa: CASGTSGNFNPDTQYF
v_call: TRBV7-9; cdr3_aa: CASRPGLAGSSTDTQYF
v_call: TRBV7-9; cdr3_aa: CASSTPGQGSNEQFF
v_call: TRBV4-1; cdr3_aa: CASSQWIPRAGEAFF
v_call: TRBV7-2; cdr3_aa: CASSLRGGGIFNEQFF
v_call: TRBV9; cdr3_aa: CASSPVTGELFF